Below, 27 T cell receptor beta chains from the same sample are listed, as sequenced in a study of neurological immune-mediated disorders. TCRdb ran MiXCR on the 5' RACE reads and lists one entry per CDR3 protein. The profile shows fewer than 30,000 distinct CDR3 sequences, under 15% of them singletons. Described time point: technical triplicate 1. The sequenced material came from CD4+ T cells from blood. These receptor sequences come from a female donor with HTLV-1-associated myelopathy (HAM/TSP).

The sample holds many counts of this clonotype. The chain combines TRBV5-5 with TRBJ2-1; 8 bases line up with TRBD2. Trimming at V came to 4 bases and at J to 3 bases, leaving 9 bases not matched to a gene. CDR3 length equals 16 residues. Looked up from germline, CDR1 is SGHKS and CDR2 is YYEKEE (reference sequence). The CDR3 DNA sequence: TGTGCCAGCAGCCTCTGCGAGCGGGGGAACTACAATGAGCAGTTCTTC. Translating it yields CASSLCERGNYNEQFF.

The sample holds many counts of this clonotype. This sequence joins TRBV18 and TRBJ2-5; perhaps TRBD2 as D (7 bases). V was clipped by 4 bases and J by 2 bases, with 11 bases between them. Germline-derived CDR1 and CDR2 are KGHSH and LQKENI. The CDR3 loop spans 14 amino acids. CDR3 nucleotide sequence: TGTGCCAGCTCACGGGGGGGCCTGCAAGAGACCCAGTACTTC. As protein: CASSRGGLQETQYF.

This clonotype has a count of ten or more. V usage is TRBV20-1 and J usage is TRBJ2-1, with 11 bases that match TRBD2. Germline V gene lookup returns CDR1 DFQATT and CDR2 SNEGSKA (reference sequence). V lost 0 bases, J lost 9 bases, and 7 bases stayed unmatched. This CDR3 is built from 15 residues. The DNA of the CDR3 is TGCAGTGCTAGAGAGAGACTAGCGGGGAGGCGTGAGCAGTTCTTC. Translating gives CSARERLAGRREQFF.

This clonotype was counted ten times or more. This chain connects TRBV20-1 to TRBJ1-6; TRBD1 agrees at 10 bases. Germline V gene sequence: CDR1 DFQATT, CDR2 SNEGSKA (reference sequence). V lost 6 bases to trimming and J lost 8 bases; unmatched junction nucleotides: 7. CDR3 size: 14 residues. The CDR3 DNA reads as TGCAGTGCCCGCCGGACAGGGGGACATTCACCCCTCCACTTT. The encoded protein is CSARRTGGHSPLHF.

This clonotype was counted at least ten times. The chain links TRBV5-1 to TRBJ2-3, with D maybe TRBD1 (5 bases). CDR1 and CDR2 (germline): SGHRS, YFSETQ. V lost 1 base and J 1 base, leaving 7 bases between the germline ends. The CDR3 sequence is 14 residues long. CDR3 amino acids: CASSLQGGTDTQYF. CDR3 in DNA: TGCGCCAGCAGCTTGCAGGGCGGCACAGATACGCAGTATTTT.

This clonotype was detected ten times or more. The chain couples TRBV5-1 to TRBJ2-1; perhaps TRBD1 as D (5 bases). Trimming removed 0 bases at V and 8 bases at J, with 15 bases between. The CDR3 runs 15 residues. Germline-derived CDR1 and CDR2 are SGHRS and YFSETQ. DNA of the CDR3: TGCGCCAGCAGCTTGGTCAGGGTGTCTTTGGATGAGCAGTTCTTC. It yields the protein CASSLVRVSLDEQFF.

The chain links TRBV4-1 to TRBJ2-1; 12 bases map to TRBD2. V dropped 2 bases and J dropped 5; count of bases not matched to a gene: 4. The CDR3 length is 16 residues. Germline assignment: CDR1 MGHRA and CDR2 YSYEKL. The CDR3 is CASSQRTSGANNEQFF. The CDR3 DNA is TGCGCCAGCAGCCAACGGACTAGCGGGGCCAACAATGAGCAGTTCTTC.

This clonotype was seen many times. The chain recombines TRBV18 with TRBJ1-1; a weak D match, TRBD1 (6 bases). Trimming took off 2 bases at V and 4 bases at J, with 17 bases between the two ends. The CDR3 runs 16 residues. In germline, CDR1 is KGHSH, CDR2 LQKENI. The CDR3 here is CASSPSQGISGTEAFF. The DNA of the CDR3 is TGTGCCAGCTCACCAAGTCAGGGGATAAGTGGCACTGAAGCTTTCTTT.

This clonotype was seen many times. The chain carries TRBV2 and TRBJ1-2, with 10 bases fitting TRBD1. The CDR3 totals 13 residues. Per germline, CDR1 SNHLY and CDR2 FYNNEI. Unmatched junction bases numbered 4, after V lost 4 bases and J lost 8 bases. This CDR3 is CASSADRGEGYTF. The CDR3 region has the DNA TGTGCCAGCAGTGCGGACAGGGGGGAGGGCTACACCTTC.

In its sample, this clonotype was seen once. The gene calls are TRBV20-1 and TRBJ2-3; TRBD2 aligns across 9 bases. The length of the CDR3 is 14 residues. J was trimmed by 2 bases and V by 4 bases; bases with no gene match: 4. Germline V gene lookup returns CDR1 DFQATT and CDR2 SNEGSKA (reference sequence). The CDR3 nucleotides are TGCAGTGCTATTCTAGCGGGGCTCACAGATACGCAGTATTTT. Protein: CSAILAGLTDTQYF.

This clonotype has ten or more counts. This chain links TRBV6-2 or TRBV6-3 with TRBJ1-2; no clear D. Between the trimmed V and J ends, which lost 6 bases and 4 bases, there was a span of 12 bases. Looked up from germline, CDR1 is MNHEY and CDR2 is SVGEGT. The CDR3 is 13 amino acids. The CDR3 nucleotides are TGTGCCAGCAGACCGGACGGACCCTATGGCTACACCTTC. It is translated as CASRPDGPYGYTF.

There are many counts of this clonotype. The chain joins TRBV19 to TRBJ2-5, with 8 bases identical to TRBD1. This CDR3 comprises 15 residues. The germline V gene has CDR1 LNHDA and CDR2 SQIVND (reference sequence). Losses at the gene ends were 2 bases for V and 5 bases for J; bases not matched to a gene: 7. CDR3 coding DNA: TGTGCCAGTAGTATATTCGGCAGGGGGCGGGAGACCCAGTACTTC. As protein: CASSIFGRGRETQYF.

At least ten counts were recorded for this clonotype. The chain combines TRBV2 with TRBJ2-3, with TRBD2 matching over 8 bases. After removal of 7 bases from V and 3 bases from J, the junction contained 9 bases not matched to a gene. The germline V gene encodes CDR1 SNHLY and CDR2 FYNNEI. This CDR3 is built from 15 residues. CDR3: CASIKGLEGTDTQYF. The CDR3 DNA reads as TGTGCCAGCATCAAGGGACTAGAGGGGACAGATACGCAGTATTTT.

There are many counts of this clonotype. The chain combines TRBV7-2 with TRBJ1-1; a weak D match, TRBD1 (5 bases). V lost 4 bases to trimming and J lost 4 bases, with 19 bases between them. Germline lookup yields CDR1 SGHTA and CDR2 FQGNSA. The CDR3 spans 16 residues. The CDR3 coding sequence is TGTGCCAGCAGCTCTTTACCAGGGTCGGGTGTCACTGAAGCTTTCTTT. Translation: CASSSLPGSGVTEAFF. The full variable domain, in which reference TRBV7-2 and TRBJ1-1 provide the parts outside the CDR3, is GAGVSQSPSNKVTEKGKDVELRCDPISGHTALYWYRQSLGQGLEFLIYFQGNSAPDKSGLPSDRFSAERTGGSVSTLTIQRTQQEDSAVYLCASSSLPGSGVTEAFFGQGTRLTVV.

To note about this clonotype: One end of the junction fails to match germline, which may point to a read error. The chain uses TRBV4-2 and TRBJ2-7, with D perhaps matching TRBD1 (5 bases). CDR3 length equals 13 residues. Per the germline V gene, CDR1 is LGHNA and CDR2 is YNFKEQ. The CDR3 DNA follows: TGTGCCAGTAGCCAAGCCAGGGATCGTGCGCATTACTTC. Its protein product is CASSQARDRAHYF.

Of note for this clonotype: The junction and the germline gene differ at one end; a read error may be behind it. The chain has TRBV24-1 and TRBJ2-3; D might be TRBD2 (5 bases). Germline V gene lookup returns CDR1 KGHDR and CDR2 SFDVKD. This CDR3 region has 16 residues. The CDR3 DNA reads TGTGCCACCAGCGATCCCTTCCGGGATAGCAAAGATACGCAGTATTTT. Encoded protein: CATSDPFRDSKDTQYF.

This clonotype was counted once. The chain is built from TRBV20-1 and TRBJ2-5; TRBD2 matches at 7 bases. Germline V lookup: CDR1 DFQATT, CDR2 SNEGSKA (reference sequence). V shed 3 bases and J 4 bases; nucleotides not matched to a gene: 20. CDR3 size: 18 residues. CDR3 loop: CSASRPGMGVGGVETQYF. In DNA, the CDR3 is TGCAGTGCTAGTCGCCCGGGGATGGGAGTGGGGGGGGTAGAGACCCAGTACTTC.

The sample holds many counts of this clonotype. This sequence joins TRBV7-9 and TRBJ2-2; a weak D match, TRBD1 (5 bases). The V gene's germline CDR1 is SEHNR and CDR2 FQNEAQ (reference sequence). V was pared by 1 base and J by 3 bases, with 9 bases between. There are 15 residues in the CDR3. The CDR3 DNA reads TGTGCCAGCAGCTTAGACTCAGGGCACACCGGGGAGCTGTTTTTT. Encoded protein: CASSLDSGHTGELFF.

This clonotype was detected ten times or more. This chain connects TRBV2 to TRBJ2-7, with D tentatively TRBD1 or TRBD2 (6 bases each). Germline V gene data show CDR1 as SNHLY and CDR2 as FYNNEI. V was clipped by 10 bases and J by 6 bases, with 22 bases between them. This CDR3 is 14 amino acids long. The CDR3 here is CANDPGGGGSEQYF. CDR3 bases: TGTGCCAACGACCCCGGAGGGGGTGGGAGCGAGCAGTACTTC.

Concerning this clonotype: No DNA is shown, since the ends of the CDR3 on it are uncertain; the CDR3 is the one TCRdb lists. The J gene is TRBJ2-5, the V gene TRBV7-2; TRBD2, the D gene given by the table, was not confirmed from the DNA. Germline V lookup: CDR1 SGHTA, CDR2 FQGNSA. The CDR3 numbers 20 amino acids, ends counted. The CDR3 loop is CASSFYICSARAGGPETQYF.

This clonotype was seen ten or more times. This rearrangement joins TRBV11-2 to TRBJ1-2; weak D call: TRBD1 (6 bases). Trimming left V 0 bases short and J 6 bases short, with 14 bases between. The CDR3 length is 15 residues. The germline V gene has CDR1 SGHAT and CDR2 FQNNGV. This CDR3 reads CASSLDHGGGNGYTF. The CDR3 DNA sequence: TGTGCCAGCAGCTTAGATCACGGAGGGGGAAATGGCTACACCTTC.

In this sample, this clonotype turned up many times. The V call is TRBV20-1, the J call TRBJ2-2, with D perhaps being TRBD1 or TRBD2 (6 bases each). The CDR3 covers 15 residues. V was clipped by 3 bases and J by 5 bases, with 16 bases between them. Germline V lookup: CDR1 DFQATT, CDR2 SNEGSKA (reference sequence). The CDR3: CSASNSQGRTGELFF. The CDR3 DNA reads TGCAGTGCTAGTAACTCGCAGGGGAGGACCGGGGAGCTGTTTTTT.

This clonotype has ten or more counts. The V and J genes are TRBV6-6 and TRBJ2-7; a possible D gene is TRBD2 (6 bases). CDR1 is MNHNY and CDR2 is SVGAGI in the germline V gene (reference sequence). Trimming stripped 4 bases from V and 0 bases from J, with 7 bases between. This CDR3 has 13 residues. CDR3 in DNA: TGTGCCAGCAGTTCGGGGGACTCCTACGAGCAGTACTTC. Translation gives CASSSGDSYEQYF.

This clonotype was counted at least ten times. The chain has TRBV7-2 and TRBJ2-3; TRBD2 agrees at 10 bases. The CDR3 is 13 amino acids. Germline V gene data show CDR1 as SGHTA and CDR2 as FQGNSA. V gave up 6 bases and J gave up 9 bases; unmatched junction bases: 6. This chain's CDR3 is CASSGSGRWTQYF. As DNA, the CDR3 is TGTGCCAGCAGTGGTAGCGGGAGGTGGACGCAGTATTTT.

This clonotype is labeled large (0.1 to 1%). This chain joins TRBV12-3 or TRBV12-4 and TRBJ1-5; TRBD1 might be the D (5 bases). V dropped 6 bases and J dropped 4 bases, with 10 bases sitting between them. The CDR3 is 13 residues long. The CDR3 nucleotides read TGTGCCAGCAGAGCGACAGTAAATCAGCCCCAGCATTTT. Its translation: CASRATVNQPQHF.

This clonotype was observed at least ten times. The rearrangement links TRBV27 to TRBJ2-5; D possibly corresponds to TRBD2 (5 bases). CDR3 length: 13 amino acids. The ends were cut back, 3 bases at V and 6 bases at J, with 11 bases in the middle. Germline loops: CDR1 MNHEY, CDR2 SMNVEV (reference sequence). CDR3 nucleotide sequence: TGTGCCAGCAGTTTCCGGGGTTCAAAGACCCAGTACTTC. This codes for CASSFRGSKTQYF.

This clonotype was recorded at least ten times. The V call is TRBV12-3 or TRBV12-4, the J call TRBJ2-2; 8 bases map to TRBD1. This CDR3 has 15 amino acids. V lost 5 bases and J lost 4; bases outside the gene matches: 6. The CDR3 reads CASSPDRDGTGELFF. CDR3 nucleotides: TGTGCCAGCAGTCCGGACAGGGACGGCACCGGGGAGCTGTTTTTT.